This is a list of T cell receptor beta chains from one sample in a study of early T cells in non-severe SARS-CoV-2 infection. TCRdb reanalysed the 5' RACE reads using MiXCR and keeps one entry per CDR3 protein. The sample carries about 38,000 distinct CDR3 sequences, approximately 4.6% recorded once. The sequenced sample consisted of whole blood. These TCRs come from an adult who was a healthcare worker with PCR-confirmed SARS-CoV-2 infection or an uninfected control (not recorded which). The CDR3 runs from the conserved cysteine through the conserved F or W. Each record gives: J gene, D gene, V gene, clone size, CDR3 protein, CDR3 DNA. The D gene is left open where the match is weak. Some rows have no size entry. The others give once, few or many, or a class for an expanded clone.

J gene: TRBJ2-7
D gene: TRBD1
V gene: TRBV12-3/TRBV12-4
clone size: many
CDR3 protein: CASSHGTGSREQYF
CDR3 DNA: TGTGCCAGCAGTCACGGGACAGGGTCTCGGGAGCAGTACTTC

J gene: TRBJ1-5
D gene: -
V gene: TRBV6-6
clone size: many
CDR3 protein: CASSPRGPRSNQPQHF
CDR3 DNA: TGTGCCAGCAGTCCTCGAGGCCCAAGGAGCAATCAGCCCCAGCATTTT

J gene: TRBJ2-7
D gene: TRBD1
V gene: TRBV4-2
clone size: -
CDR3 protein: CASSPRDSLREQYF
CDR3 DNA: TGTGCCAGCAGCCCTCGGGACAGTCTACGAGAGCAGTACTTC

J gene: TRBJ1-2
D gene: -
V gene: TRBV3-1
clone size: many
CDR3 protein: CASSLSTASGYTF
CDR3 DNA: TGTGCCAGCAGTCTATCTACAGCATCTGGCTACACCTTC

J gene: TRBJ1-6
D gene: -
V gene: TRBV30
clone size: many
CDR3 protein: CAWGRRNSPLHF
CDR3 DNA: TGTGCCTGGGGTCGTCGGAATTCACCCCTCCACTTT

J gene: TRBJ2-5
D gene: TRBD1
V gene: TRBV4-1
clone size: many
CDR3 protein: CASSLMTGGFETQYF
CDR3 DNA: TGCGCCAGCAGCCTTATGACAGGGGGCTTTGAGACCCAGTACTTC

J gene: TRBJ2-3
D gene: -
V gene: TRBV29-1
clone size: few
CDR3 protein: CSVDYRESTDTQYF
CDR3 DNA: TGCAGCGTTGATTACAGGGAAAGCACAGATACGCAGTATTTT

J gene: TRBJ2-3
D gene: TRBD1
V gene: TRBV18
clone size: -
CDR3 protein: CASSPRDRATDTQYF
CDR3 DNA: TGTGCCAGCTCACCACGGGACAGGGCCACAGATACGCAGTATTTT

J gene: TRBJ2-1
D gene: TRBD1
V gene: TRBV29-1
clone size: many
CDR3 protein: CSVETTDRGAYNEQFF
CDR3 DNA: TGCAGCGTTGAAACGACGGACAGGGGCGCGTACAATGAGCAGTTCTTC

J gene: TRBJ2-7
D gene: TRBD1
V gene: TRBV29-1
clone size: many
CDR3 protein: CSVGGQGTYEQYF
CDR3 DNA: TGCAGCGTGGGCGGACAGGGTACATACGAGCAGTACTTC

J gene: TRBJ1-1
D gene: TRBD1
V gene: TRBV3-1
clone size: -
CDR3 protein: CATRTGGTEAFF
CDR3 DNA: TGTGCCACCCGGACAGGGGGGACTGAAGCTTTCTTT

J gene: TRBJ1-1
D gene: TRBD1
V gene: TRBV20-1
clone size: many
CDR3 protein: CSATRTGGHTEAFF
CDR3 DNA: TGCAGTGCTACAAGGACAGGGGGCCACACTGAAGCTTTCTTT

J gene: TRBJ1-5
D gene: -
V gene: TRBV19
clone size: many
CDR3 protein: CASSISSNQPQHF
CDR3 DNA: TGTGCCAGTAGTATTTCGAGCAATCAGCCCCAGCATTTT

J gene: TRBJ2-1
D gene: TRBD1
V gene: TRBV7-9
clone size: -
CDR3 protein: CASSLGGQHNEQFF
CDR3 DNA: TGTGCCAGCAGCTTAGGGGGACAGCACAATGAGCAGTTCTTC

J gene: TRBJ1-2
D gene: -
V gene: TRBV18
clone size: few
CDR3 protein: CASSPARDYPKSGYGYTF
CDR3 DNA: TGTGCCAGCTCACCAGCGAGGGACTATCCAAAGTCGGGCTATGGCTACACCTTC

J gene: TRBJ1-2
D gene: -
V gene: TRBV28
clone size: -
CDR3 protein: CASSLSGANYGYTF
CDR3 DNA: TGTGCCAGCAGTTTATCGGGGGCGAACTATGGCTACACCTTC

J gene: TRBJ1-1
D gene: -
V gene: TRBV30
clone size: many
CDR3 protein: CAWTTGNTEAFF
CDR3 DNA: TGTGCCTGGACGACAGGGAACACTGAAGCTTTCTTT

J gene: TRBJ1-1
D gene: -
V gene: TRBV7-9
clone size: -
CDR3 protein: CASSYDGGGTEAFF
CDR3 DNA: TGTGCCAGCAGCTACGACGGGGGCGGCACTGAAGCTTTCTTT

J gene: TRBJ2-7
D gene: -
V gene: TRBV4-2
clone size: many
CDR3 protein: CASSPTTGSYEQYF
CDR3 DNA: TGTGCCAGCAGCCCAACAACAGGGTCCTACGAGCAGTACTTC

J gene: TRBJ1-2
D gene: -
V gene: TRBV2
clone size: many
CDR3 protein: CASSESLQYYGYTF
CDR3 DNA: TGTGCCAGCAGTGAAAGCCTCCAATACTATGGCTACACCTTC

J gene: TRBJ1-5
D gene: TRBD1
V gene: TRBV20-1
clone size: many
CDR3 protein: CSASNLDRGVNQPQHF
CDR3 DNA: TGCAGTGCTAGTAACCTGGACAGGGGCGTTAATCAGCCCCAGCATTTT

J gene: TRBJ2-3
D gene: -
V gene: TRBV12-3/TRBV12-4
clone size: many
CDR3 protein: CASNDRARTDTQYF
CDR3 DNA: TGTGCCAGCAATGACCGGGCCCGCACAGATACGCAGTATTTT

J gene: TRBJ2-1
D gene: TRBD2
V gene: TRBV12-3/TRBV12-4
clone size: many
CDR3 protein: CASQLLAGGGQEQFF
CDR3 DNA: TGTGCCAGCCAGCTCCTAGCGGGGGGTGGTCAGGAGCAGTTCTTC

J gene: TRBJ1-2
D gene: -
V gene: TRBV15
clone size: many
CDR3 protein: CATSSGLQTYGYTF
CDR3 DNA: TGTGCCACCAGCAGCGGGCTCCAAACCTATGGCTACACCTTC

J gene: TRBJ2-1
D gene: -
V gene: TRBV13
clone size: many
CDR3 protein: CASSPSGPYRYEQFF
CDR3 DNA: TGTGCCAGCAGCCCATCAGGACCGTATCGGTATGAGCAGTTCTTC

J gene: TRBJ1-5
D gene: TRBD1
V gene: TRBV7-9
clone size: -
CDR3 protein: CASSLGTGPPQPQHF
CDR3 DNA: TGTGCCAGCAGCTTAGGGACAGGGCCCCCTCAGCCCCAGCATTTT